This T cell receptor (beta chain) came from a study of control samples from healthy donors and cancer patients. Trimming cost V 0 bases and J 16 bases; bases outside gene matches: 7. CDR3 size: 13 residues. Germline CDR1 SGHTA, CDR2 FQGTGA. The method was immunoSEQ multiplex PCR; TCRdb's version includes in-frame clones alone and lacks a portion of them. The sample has about 160,000 clones, 94% seen once. The chain couples TRBV7-3 to TRBJ2-1, with TRBD1 matching over 9 bases. The TCR comes from a woman aged 35 to 49 in good health. Specimen: blood. For the CDR3, the DNA is TGTGCCAGCAGCTTAACGTATGGGACAGGGTATTTCTTC. This codes for CASSLTYGTGYFF.